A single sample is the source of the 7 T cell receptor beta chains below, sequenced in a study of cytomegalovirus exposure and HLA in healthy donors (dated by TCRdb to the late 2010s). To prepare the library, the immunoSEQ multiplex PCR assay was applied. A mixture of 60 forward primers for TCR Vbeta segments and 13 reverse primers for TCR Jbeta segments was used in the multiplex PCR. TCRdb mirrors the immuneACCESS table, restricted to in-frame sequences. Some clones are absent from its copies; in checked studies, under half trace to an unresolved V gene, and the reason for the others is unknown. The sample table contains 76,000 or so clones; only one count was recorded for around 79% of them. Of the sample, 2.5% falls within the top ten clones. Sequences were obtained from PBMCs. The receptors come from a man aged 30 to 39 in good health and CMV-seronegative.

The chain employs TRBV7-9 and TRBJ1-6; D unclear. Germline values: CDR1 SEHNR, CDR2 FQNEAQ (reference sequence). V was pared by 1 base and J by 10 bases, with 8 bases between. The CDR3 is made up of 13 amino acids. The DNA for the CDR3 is TGTGCCAGCAGCTTAGTGGCGGGATCACCCCTCCACTTT. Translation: CASSLVAGSPLHF.

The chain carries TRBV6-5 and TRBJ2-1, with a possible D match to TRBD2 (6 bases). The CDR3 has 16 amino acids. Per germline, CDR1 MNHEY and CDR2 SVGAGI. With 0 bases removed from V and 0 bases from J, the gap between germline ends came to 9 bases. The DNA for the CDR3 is TGTGCCAGCAGTTACTCTGGGACTCCCTCCTACAATGAGCAGTTCTTC. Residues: CASSYSGTPSYNEQFF.

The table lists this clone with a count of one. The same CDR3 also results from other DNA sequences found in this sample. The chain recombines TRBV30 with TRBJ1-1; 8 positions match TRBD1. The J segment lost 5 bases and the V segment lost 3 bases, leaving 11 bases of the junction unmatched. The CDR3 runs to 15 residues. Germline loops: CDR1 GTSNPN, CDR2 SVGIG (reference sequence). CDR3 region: CAWSPIDRGWTEAFF. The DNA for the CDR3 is TGTGCCTGGAGCCCTATTGACAGGGGCTGGACTGAAGCTTTCTTT.

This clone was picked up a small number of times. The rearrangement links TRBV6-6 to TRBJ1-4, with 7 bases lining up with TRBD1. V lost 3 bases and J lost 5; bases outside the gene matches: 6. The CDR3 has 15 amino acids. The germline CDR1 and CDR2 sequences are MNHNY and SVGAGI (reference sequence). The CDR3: CASSYGGTANEKLFF. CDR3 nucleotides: TGTGCCAGCAGTTATGGGGGGACAGCAAATGAAAAACTGTTTTTT.

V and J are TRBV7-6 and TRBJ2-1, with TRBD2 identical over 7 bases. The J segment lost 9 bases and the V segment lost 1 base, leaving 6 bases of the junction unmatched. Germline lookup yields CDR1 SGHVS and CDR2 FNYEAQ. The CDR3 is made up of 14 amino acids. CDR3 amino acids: CASSLGGSGGEQFF. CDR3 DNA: TGTGCCAGCAGCTTAGGCGGGAGCGGAGGTGAGCAGTTCTTC.

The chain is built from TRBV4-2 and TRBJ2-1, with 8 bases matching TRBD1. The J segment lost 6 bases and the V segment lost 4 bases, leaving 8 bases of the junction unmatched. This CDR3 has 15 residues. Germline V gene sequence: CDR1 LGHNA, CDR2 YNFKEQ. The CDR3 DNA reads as TGTGCCAGCAGCCCTCAGACAGGGGAGTCCAATGAGCAGTTCTTC. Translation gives CASSPQTGESNEQFF.

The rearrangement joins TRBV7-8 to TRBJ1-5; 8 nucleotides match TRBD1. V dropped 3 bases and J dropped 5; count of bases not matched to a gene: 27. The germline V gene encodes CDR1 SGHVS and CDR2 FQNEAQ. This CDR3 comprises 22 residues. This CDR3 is CASSLSGRGLFRSLKHDQPQHF. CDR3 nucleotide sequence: TGTGCCAGCAGCTTGTCTGGCAGGGGGCTTTTCAGGTCCCTCAAGCACGATCAGCCCCAGCATTTT.